The 4 T cell receptor beta chains below all came from one sample that was sequenced in a study of T cell clones after liver transplantation. Repertoires were generated with immunoSEQ multiplex PCR, while TCRdb's copy carries only in-frame clones and drops some. Among 40,000 to 55,000 clones, approximately 71% were seen once, and the ten largest hold about 10%. This sample comprised CD4+ T cells from blood, obtained more than 53 months after liver transplant. These receptors all come from a human patient who received a liver transplant. T cells may partly derive from the graft donor.

The V call is TRBV28, the J call TRBJ1-2; possible D gene TRBD1, 6 bases. Germline-derived CDR1 and CDR2 are MDHEN and SYDVKM. Trimming stripped 2 bases from V and 3 bases from J, with 10 bases between. The CDR3 runs 14 residues. This chain's CDR3 is CASSLGGPDYGYTF. CDR3 sequence (DNA): TGTGCCAGCAGTTTAGGGGGGCCGGACTATGGCTACACCTTC.

The CDR3 here is CASSWDPTSHEQYF. DNA for the CDR3: TGTGCCAGCAGCTGGGACCCTACTTCCCACGAGCAGTACTTC. The chain is built from TRBV28 and TRBJ2-7; D is perhaps TRBD1 or TRBD2 (5 bases each). From germline, CDR1 is MDHEN and CDR2 SYDVKM. V was shortened by 6 bases and J by 5 bases, with 17 bases between the two germline ends. CDR3 size: 14 residues.

The chain combines TRBV6-6 with TRBJ1-4; D unresolved. V lost 2 bases, J lost 5 bases, and 9 bases lay in between. The CDR3 is 14 amino acids. The germline V gene encodes CDR1 MNHNY and CDR2 SVGAGI (reference sequence). CDR3 in DNA: TGTGCCAGCAGTTACGGAGGGTGGAATGAAAAACTGTTTTTT. Amino acids: CASSYGGWNEKLFF.

This rearrangement joins TRBV2 to TRBJ2-7; no clear D gene. The germline V gene has CDR1 SNHLY and CDR2 FYNNEI. This CDR3 spans 12 amino acids. The germline V and J ends were trimmed by 6 bases and 5 bases, with 11 bases remaining between them. CDR3 residues: CASRMDGDEQYF. CDR3 DNA: TGTGCCAGCAGAATGGACGGAGACGAGCAGTACTTC.